This is a list of T cell receptor beta chains from one sample in a study of T cell responses to AZD1222 COVID-19 vaccine. Sequenced by immunoSEQ multiplex PCR; TCRdb stores in-frame clones only, minus some. This table has 150,000 or so clones, approximately 91% appearing once. The starting material was peripheral blood, obtained 28 days after the second AZD1222 dose. All receptors come from an adult who received the AZD1222 COVID-19 vaccine. Each CDR3 is given with its conserved first and last residue.

j_gene,v_gene,CDR3aa
TRBJ1-5,TRBV3-1/TRBV3-2,CASSQVFGGLNQPQHF
TRBJ2-1,TRBV10-3,CAMGQGPPYNEQFF
TRBJ1-1,TRBV9,CASSSFSGNTEAFF
TRBJ1-1,TRBV2,CASIREIGATEAFF
TRBJ2-1,TRBV7-2,CASSLVGTANEQFF
TRBJ2-2,TRBV12-3/TRBV12-4,CASSFVRTGELFF
TRBJ1-1,TRBV12-3/TRBV12-4,CASSSRLNTEAFF
TRBJ1-4,TRBV6-6,CASSYSVREWEKLFF
TRBJ2-7,TRBV3-1/TRBV3-2,CASSQRSGTSGSNPPYEQYF
TRBJ1-3,TRBV19,CATAPLGDGGNTIYF
TRBJ2-7,TRBV5-1,CASRAGTSISNEQYF
TRBJ1-2,TRBV19,CASSIAGSYGYTF
TRBJ2-1,TRBV27,CASSLRSGVLSRNEQFF
TRBJ2-2,TRBV4-2,CASSPREDGELFF
TRBJ1-4,TRBV6-5,CASSYWRGASNEKLFF
TRBJ2-3,TRBV28,CASTTPRTDTQYF
TRBJ2-2,TRBV11-2,CASSSNTGELFF
TRBJ2-1,TRBV19,CASSARTSGYGEQFF
TRBJ1-1,TRBV7-9,CASSLRQQGAFF
TRBJ1-2,TRBV6-5,CASSITGNYGYTF
TRBJ2-1,TRBV5-1,CASSLWLGEQFF
TRBJ2-1,TRBV10-3,CATSDGSLLREQFF
TRBJ1-5,TRBV30,CAWTSTDRVYNQPQHF
TRBJ2-3,TRBV11-3,CASSFSPGGSTDTQYF
TRBJ2-5,TRBV10-3,CAISENRGNVVTETQYF
TRBJ1-6,TRBV6-1,CASSENSGPYNSPLHF
TRBJ1-1,TRBV7-3,CASSLETRGEAFF
TRBJ2-7,TRBV6-2/TRBV6-3,CASSRGQGVYEQYF
TRBJ2-3,TRBV28,CASSLTGLAGGTSTDTQYF
TRBJ2-5,TRBV18,CASSPRGTGRETQYF
TRBJ1-3,TRBV5-1,CASSLAGNPGNTIYF
TRBJ2-7,TRBV28,CASRLPWVRGREEQYF
TRBJ2-3,TRBV14,CASSRGYTDTQYF
TRBJ2-7,TRBV12-3/TRBV12-4,CASSGGLGYEQYF
TRBJ1-4,TRBV15,CATSRGGSATNEKLFF
TRBJ1-2,TRBV28,CASSLFGQDPFLF
TRBJ1-2,TRBV6-5,CASSHGPMDYGYTF
TRBJ1-2,TRBV14,CASSQAINYGYTF
TRBJ1-4,TRBV7-8,CASSLGVGGNEKLFF
TRBJ2-3,TRBV10-3,CAISESASTDTQYF
TRBJ1-1,TRBV18,CASSGGTGLRTEAFF
TRBJ1-4,TRBV6-5,CASSWGSGEKLFF
TRBJ2-7,TRBV7-3,CASSPRGGNTYEQYF
TRBJ2-5,TRBV2,CASSTGVGETQYF
TRBJ1-2,TRBV5-4,CASSPGEGYTF
TRBJ1-2,TRBV2,CASREDRSNYGYTF
TRBJ1-4,TRBV19,CASSIGARNEKLFF
TRBJ2-7,TRBV28,CASSLRGFEQYF
TRBJ2-1,TRBV5-6,CASSPGTSYNEQFF
TRBJ1-2,TRBV4-1,CASSQDWQGFGYGYTF
TRBJ2-1,TRBV24-1,CATSDPGTGENEQFF
TRBJ1-2,TRBV10-3,CAISGPGTGESNYGYTF
TRBJ1-1,TRBV25-1,CASSAGTQDFF
TRBJ2-1,TRBV5-4,CASSLAGAYSYNEQFF
TRBJ1-2,TRBV20-1,CSAPTEGYTF
TRBJ1-2,TRBV11-2,CASSLGYGTEGYTF
TRBJ1-6,TRBV28,CASSFEVNSPLHF
TRBJ2-5,TRBV28,CASSLPGTGETQYF
TRBJ1-1,TRBV30,CACPGFRGLGFGITEAFF
TRBJ1-2,TRBV5-1,CASRIQGQGYGYTF